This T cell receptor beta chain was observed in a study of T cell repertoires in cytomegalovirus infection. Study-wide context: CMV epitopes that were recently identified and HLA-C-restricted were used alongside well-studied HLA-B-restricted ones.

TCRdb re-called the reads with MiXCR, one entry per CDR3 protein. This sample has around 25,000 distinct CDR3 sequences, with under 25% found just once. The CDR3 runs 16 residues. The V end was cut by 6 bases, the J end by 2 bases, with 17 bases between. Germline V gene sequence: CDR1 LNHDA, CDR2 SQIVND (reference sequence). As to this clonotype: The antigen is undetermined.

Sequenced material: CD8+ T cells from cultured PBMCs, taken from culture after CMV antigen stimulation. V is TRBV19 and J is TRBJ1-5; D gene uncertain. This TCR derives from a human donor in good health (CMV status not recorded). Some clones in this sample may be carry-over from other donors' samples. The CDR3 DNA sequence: TGTGCCAGTAGCCCGCTGACCGCCCGGGGCAATCAGCCCCAGCATTTT. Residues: CASSPLTARGNQPQHF.